This T cell receptor (beta chain) was sequenced for a study of T cells in Graves' hyperthyroidism and ophthalmopathy. Regions amplified from RNA transcripts were the TCR beta CDR3 regions. Primed by the HTBI set, a first-round RT-PCR was run on the TCR CDR3. TCRdb independently ran MiXCR on the multiplex PCR reads; one entry per CDR3 protein. The profile covers roughly 630,000 distinct CDR3 sequences, with 15% to 17% appearing a single time and roughly 7.3% taken by the ten largest. This clonotype came up a few times. V dropped 3 bases and J dropped 0 bases, with 9 bases sitting between them. The CDR3 runs to 16 residues. Germline V CDR1 and CDR2: LNHDA, SQIVND (reference sequence).

The clonotype originates from a young woman with Graves' hyperthyroidism. V is TRBV19 and J is TRBJ2-6; unclear D gene. Sequencing was performed on blood. Here the CDR3 DNA reads TGTGCCAGTAGTATCCCTGGCGGCTCTGGGGCCAACGTCCTGACTTTC. It yields the protein CASSIPGGSGANVLTF.